The present T cell receptor (beta chain) was sequenced within a study of post-analysis software for immune sequencing data. Study-level results: The five TRBV segments detected at higher frequency in patients than in controls included TRBV5-6, TRBV5-1 and TRBV20-1. With F measure, samples from one preparation batch clustered together strongly. Normalized Chao1 diversity in multiple sclerosis patients fell significantly below that of controls.

A remark on this clonotype: Its antigen is unknown.

Prepared libraries of TCR beta cDNA carried unique molecular identifiers. T cells numbering roughly 0.85 to 11 million gave rise to roughly 0.5 million cDNA molecules. TCRdb re-called the PCR reads with MiXCR, one entry per CDR3 protein. Among a few hundred thousand distinct CDR3 sequences, roughly 38% were seen once, and the ten largest hold 13%. CDR3 size: 15 residues. Germline V gene lookup returns CDR1 MNHEY and CDR2 SVGAGI. The TCR was taken from a girl under 18 with multiple sclerosis. This rearrangement joins TRBV6-5 to TRBJ2-4; either TRBD1 or TRBD2 may supply D (5 bases each). The DNA matches TRBJ2-7 better at its end, which makes the J call doubtful. The material sequenced was blood. The CDR3 protein is CASSFGTAERYEQYF. For the CDR3, the DNA is TGTGCCAGCAGTTTCGGGACCGCGGAGCGTTACGAGCAGTACTTC.